Below are 9 T cell receptor beta chains sequenced from a single sample in a study of T cell responses to AZD1222 COVID-19 vaccine. Clones were read by immunoSEQ multiplex PCR, and TCRdb kept only the in-frame ones, dropping some. The sample contains some 150,000 clones, roughly 90% of which appear only once. The sample in question was peripheral blood, obtained 28 days after the second dose of the MenACWY control vaccine. The source is an adult who received the MenACWY meningococcal vaccine as a control.

The chain carries TRBV5-5 and TRBJ2-4; TRBD1 matches 7 bases. The CDR3 is made up of 16 amino acids. J gave up 0 bases and V 2 bases, and 5 bases lay outside the gene matches. Germline V gene lookup returns CDR1 SGHKS and CDR2 YYEKEE (reference sequence). The CDR3 region has the DNA TGTGCCAGCAGCTTCACAGGGGTCGTAGCCAAAAACATTCAGTACTTC. Protein sequence: CASSFTGVVAKNIQYF.

The DNA for the CDR3 is TGTGCCAGCATAATCGGGAACCATTATCAGCCCCAGCATTTT. It encodes CASIIGNHYQPQHF. The J gene is TRBJ1-5, the V gene TRBV6-5; no firm D call. The CDR3 spans 14 residues. V was shortened by 7 bases and J by 5 bases, with 15 bases between the two germline ends. Germline V gene lookup returns CDR1 MNHEY and CDR2 SVGAGI.

The chain recombines TRBV21-1 with TRBJ1-6. TRBV21-1 constitutes a pseudogene. There are 18 residues in the CDR3. Here the CDR3 DNA reads TGTGCCAGCAGCAAACAGCAATCGGGAGGGGGGGGTAATTCACCCCTCCACTTT. It translates to CASSKQQSGGGGNSPLHF.

The chain has TRBV7-2 and TRBJ2-7, with 10 nucleotides matching TRBD2. The V and J ends lost 0 bases and 4 bases, in that order; junction bases with no gene match: 3. There are 15 residues in the CDR3. Germline CDR1 and CDR2: SGHTA and FQGNSA. For the CDR3, the DNA is TGTGCCAGCAGCTTAGCTAGCGGGGGGCAGTACGAGCAGTACTTC. Translation gives CASSLASGGQYEQYF.

The chain recombines TRBV4-2 with TRBJ1-1, with D perhaps TRBD1 (6 bases). In germline, CDR1 is LGHNA, CDR2 YNFKEQ. V was trimmed by 1 base and J by 4 bases, leaving 10 bases between them. CDR3 length: 14 residues. This CDR3 reads CASSQGEGGTEAFF. CDR3 bases: TGTGCCAGCAGCCAAGGGGAGGGGGGCACTGAAGCTTTCTTT.

J is TRBJ2-1 and V is TRBV6-5, with 8 nucleotides matching TRBD1. There are 14 residues in the CDR3. Germline V gene lookup returns CDR1 MNHEY and CDR2 SVGAGI. V gave up 6 bases and J gave up 8 bases; unmatched junction bases: 9. CDR3 residues: CASRKTGDSHEQFF. DNA of the CDR3: TGTGCCAGCAGGAAGACAGGGGATAGCCATGAGCAGTTCTTC.

Here the CDR3 DNA reads TGTGCCAGCAGCTTAGTTCCCCGACTAGCGGGAGGGACCGGGGAGCTGTTTTTT. Amino acid sequence: CASSLVPRLAGGTGELFF. The chain couples TRBV7-2 to TRBJ2-2, with 14 bases aligning to TRBD2. After removal of 1 base from V and 5 bases from J, the junction contained 6 bases not matched to a gene. The CDR3 is 18 amino acids. Germline assignment: CDR1 SGHTA and CDR2 FQGNSA.

CDR3 sequence reads: CASSPGTLRPGNSPLHF. CDR3 in DNA: TGTGCCAGCTCACCAGGTACCCTACGGCCAGGAAACTCACCCCTCCACTTT. V and J are TRBV18 and TRBJ1-6; no definite D call. V lost 2 bases, J lost 10 bases, and 21 bases lay in between. Germline V gene lookup returns CDR1 KGHSH and CDR2 LQKENI. This CDR3 is built from 17 residues.

This clone has just one count. The chain links TRBV9 to TRBJ2-2; D is ambiguous. V gave up 4 bases and J gave up 1 base, with 11 bases separating them. This CDR3 is built from 15 residues. CDR1 is SGDLS, CDR2 YYNGEE, per germline. CDR3 sequence: CASSQSDGNTGELFF. CDR3 bases: TGTGCCAGCAGCCAAAGTGACGGGAACACCGGGGAGCTGTTTTTT.